Detailed here is one T cell receptor beta chain. What it binds is not known. The CDR3 totals 14 residues. CDR1 is SGHNT, CDR2 YYREEE, per germline (reference sequence). V was trimmed by 4 bases and J by 2 bases, leaving 13 bases between them. This record comes from a study of OX40 agonist ivuxolimab in advanced cancers. General study points: Antigen specificity was not determined for the expanded peripheral T cells. Expanded clones were, on average, more numerous in CD8+ T cells than in CD4+.

Profiling relied on immunoSEQ multiplex PCR, and the TCRdb table lists in-frame clones only, not all of them. The sample consists of tens of thousands of clones, approximately 94% of them appearing once. This material consisted of CD4+ or CD8+ T cells sorted from blood, taken in a trial of the OX40 agonist ivuxolimab. The source of this sequence is an adult with an advanced solid tumor such as melanoma, head and neck, liver or kidney cancer. This chain links TRBV5-4 with TRBJ2-7; D call uncertain. The CDR3 nucleotides read TGTGCCAGCAGCCGAGGCGTTTCGCCCTACGAGCAGTACTTC. This sequence encodes CASSRGVSPYEQYF. The full variable domain, in which reference TRBV5-4 and TRBJ2-7 provide the parts outside the CDR3, is ETGVTQSPTHLIKTRGQQVTLRCSSQSGHNTVSWYQQALGQGPQFIFQYYREEENGRGNFPPRFSGLQFPNYSSELNVNALELDDSALYLCASSRGVSPYEQYFGPGTRLTVT.